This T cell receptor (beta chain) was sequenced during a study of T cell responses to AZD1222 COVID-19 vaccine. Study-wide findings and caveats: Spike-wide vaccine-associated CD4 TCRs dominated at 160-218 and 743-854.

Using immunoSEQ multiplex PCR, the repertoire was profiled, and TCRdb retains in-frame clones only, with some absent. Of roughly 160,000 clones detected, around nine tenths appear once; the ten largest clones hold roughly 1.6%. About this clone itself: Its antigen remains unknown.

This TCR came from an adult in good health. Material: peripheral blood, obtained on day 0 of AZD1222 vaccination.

CDR3 loop: CASKTGGAGSYTF. The CDR3 nucleotides are TGTGCCAGCAAGACAGGGGGCGCTGGGAGCTACACCTTC. The rearrangement uses TRBV2 and TRBJ1-2, with 10 bases matching TRBD1. V was clipped by 7 bases and J by 9 bases; unmatched bases: 8. This CDR3 is 13 amino acids long. CDR1 is SNHLY and CDR2 is FYNNEI in the germline V gene.